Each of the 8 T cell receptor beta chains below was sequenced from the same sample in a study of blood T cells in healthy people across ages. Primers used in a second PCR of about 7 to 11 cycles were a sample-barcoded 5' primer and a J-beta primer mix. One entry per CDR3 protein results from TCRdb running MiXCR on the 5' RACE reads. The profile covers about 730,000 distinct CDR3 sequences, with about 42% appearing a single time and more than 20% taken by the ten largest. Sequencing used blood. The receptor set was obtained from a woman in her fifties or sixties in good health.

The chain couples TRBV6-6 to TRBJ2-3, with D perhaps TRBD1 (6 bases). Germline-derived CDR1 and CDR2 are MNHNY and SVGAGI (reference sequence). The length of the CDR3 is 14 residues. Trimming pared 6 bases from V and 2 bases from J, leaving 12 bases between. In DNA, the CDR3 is TGTGCCAGCAGCCCAGGGGACATCACAGATACGCAGTATTTT. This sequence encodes CASSPGDITDTQYF.

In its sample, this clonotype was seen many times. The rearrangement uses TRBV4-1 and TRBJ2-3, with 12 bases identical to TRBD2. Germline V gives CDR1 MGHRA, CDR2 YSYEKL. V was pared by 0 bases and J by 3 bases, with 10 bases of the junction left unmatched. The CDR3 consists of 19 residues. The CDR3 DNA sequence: TGCGCCAGCAGCCAAGAGCCTAGCGGGGGGGCGTATCAGACAGATACGCAGTATTTT. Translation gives CASSQEPSGGAYQTDTQYF.

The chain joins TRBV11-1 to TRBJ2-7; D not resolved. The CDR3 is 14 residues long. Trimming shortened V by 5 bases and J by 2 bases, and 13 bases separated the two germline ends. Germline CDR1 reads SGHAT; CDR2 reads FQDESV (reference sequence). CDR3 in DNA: TGTGCCAGCAGCCCAGACATCTACCCCTACGAGCAGTACTTC. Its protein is CASSPDIYPYEQYF.

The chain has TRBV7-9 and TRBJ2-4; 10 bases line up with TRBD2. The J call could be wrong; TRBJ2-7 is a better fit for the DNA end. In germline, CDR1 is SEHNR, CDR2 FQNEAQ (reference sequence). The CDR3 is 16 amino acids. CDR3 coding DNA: TGTGCCAGCAGCGCCCGCTTGTTAGCGGGGGGATACGAGCAGTACTTC. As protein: CASSARLLAGGYEQYF.

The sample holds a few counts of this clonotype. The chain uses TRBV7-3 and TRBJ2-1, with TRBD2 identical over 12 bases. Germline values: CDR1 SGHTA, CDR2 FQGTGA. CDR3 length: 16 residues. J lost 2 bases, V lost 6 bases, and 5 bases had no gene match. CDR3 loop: CASRAGLAGPYNEQFF. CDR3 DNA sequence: TGTGCCAGCAGGGCGGGACTAGCGGGCCCCTACAATGAGCAGTTCTTC. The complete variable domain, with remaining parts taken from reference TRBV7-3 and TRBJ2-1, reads GAGVSQTPSNKVTEKGKYVELRCDPISGHTALYWYRQSLGQGPEFLIYFQGTGAADDSGLPNDRFFAVRPEGSVSTLKIQRTERGDSAVYLCASRAGLAGPYNEQFFGPGTRLTVL.

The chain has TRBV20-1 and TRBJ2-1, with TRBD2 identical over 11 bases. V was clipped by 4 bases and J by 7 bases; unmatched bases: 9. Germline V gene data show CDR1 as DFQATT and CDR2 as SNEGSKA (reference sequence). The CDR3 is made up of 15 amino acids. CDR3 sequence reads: CSATNSGGASNEQFF. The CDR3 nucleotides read TGCAGTGCTACAAATAGCGGGGGGGCCTCAAATGAGCAGTTCTTC.

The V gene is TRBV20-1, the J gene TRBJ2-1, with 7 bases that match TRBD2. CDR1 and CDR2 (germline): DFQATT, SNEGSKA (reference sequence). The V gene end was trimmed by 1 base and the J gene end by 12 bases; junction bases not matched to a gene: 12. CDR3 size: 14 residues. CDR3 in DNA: TGCAGTGCTAGAGTGGGAGGGAATGACGATGTGCAGTTCTTC. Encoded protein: CSARVGGNDDVQFF.

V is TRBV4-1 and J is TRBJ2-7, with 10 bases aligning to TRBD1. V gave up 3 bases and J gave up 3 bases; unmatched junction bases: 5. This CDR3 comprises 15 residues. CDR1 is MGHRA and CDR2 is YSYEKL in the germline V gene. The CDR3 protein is CASSQDRDRGYEQYF. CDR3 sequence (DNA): TGCGCCAGCAGCCAGGACCGGGACAGGGGCTACGAGCAGTACTTC.